The 32 T cell receptor beta chains below all came from one sample that was sequenced in a study of Graves' ophthalmopathy and Graves' hyperthyroidism. The authors amplified TCR beta CDR3 regions, and they did so from RNA transcripts for repertoire sequencing. Second-round multiplex PCR followed a first-round RT-PCR using HTBI primers. TCRdb re-called the multiplex PCR reads through MiXCR, storing one row per CDR3 protein. Of some 1.1 million distinct CDR3 sequences in the sample, approximately 35% were seen once. The sample was peripheral blood or thyroid tissue (not recorded which). Every receptor here comes from an adult man with Graves' hyperthyroidism.

This clonotype was observed at least ten times. J is TRBJ2-7 and V is TRBV5-1; D is unclear. Germline V gene lookup returns CDR1 SGHRS and CDR2 YFSETQ. The CDR3 runs to 12 residues. Trimming removed 8 bases at V and 3 bases at J, with 12 bases between. In DNA form, the CDR3 reads TGCGCCAGTCGCCAGGAACTCTACGAGCAGTACTTC. Translation: CASRQELYEQYF.

The chain employs TRBV14 and TRBJ2-7; 8 bases are shared with TRBD2. The CDR3 is 16 residues long. Germline CDR1 and CDR2: SGHDN and FVKESK. J gave up 5 bases and V 0 bases, and 9 bases lay outside the gene matches. Here the CDR3 reads CASSQDLSSGFDEQYF. The CDR3 DNA reads TGTGCCAGCAGCCAAGATCTGTCTAGCGGGTTCGACGAGCAGTACTTC.

The genes are TRBV6-5 and TRBJ2-5, with 11 bases fitting TRBD1. The ends lost 7 bases at V and 5 bases at J; junction bases unmatched: 6. CDR1 and CDR2 from the germline V gene are MNHEY and SVGAGI. CDR3 length: 14 amino acids. The CDR3: CASKRTGGWETQYF. The CDR3 DNA follows: TGTGCCAGCAAACGGACAGGGGGCTGGGAGACCCAGTACTTC.

This clonotype was seen at least ten times. V and J are TRBV12-3 or TRBV12-4 and TRBJ2-2, with 7 bases aligning to TRBD1. Trimming at V came to 8 bases and at J to 3 bases, leaving 6 bases not matched to a gene. This CDR3 spans 14 amino acids. DNA of the CDR3: TGTGCCAGCGGGCGACAGGGATACACCGGGGAGCTGTTTTTT. This translates into CASGRQGYTGELFF.

V and J are TRBV4-1 and TRBJ2-2; 8 nucleotides line up with TRBD2. V lost 1 base, J lost 7 bases, and 14 bases stayed unmatched. This CDR3 comprises 18 residues. Germline CDR1 MGHRA, CDR2 YSYEKL. CDR3 sequence: CASSQVPGGPAGGGELFF. The CDR3 DNA reads TGCGCCAGCAGCCAAGTTCCGGGAGGGCCCGCCGGGGGCGGGGAGCTGTTTTTT.

This clonotype was detected many times. The rearrangement joins TRBV7-9 to TRBJ2-7; TRBD1 is a possible D gene (5 bases). CDR3 length: 14 amino acids. Germline CDR1 is SEHNR and CDR2 is FQNEAQ (reference sequence). V dropped 6 bases and J dropped 0 bases, with 12 bases sitting between them. The CDR3 protein is CASRSQGSSYEQYF. The CDR3 DNA is TGTGCCAGCAGATCGCAGGGTAGCTCCTACGAGCAGTACTTC.

As concerns this clonotype: This sequence may be a read error, since a much larger clone differs from it by one base. The chain has TRBV25-1 and TRBJ2-7; the D gene is possibly TRBD1 (5 bases). V lost 7 bases and J lost 0, with 13 bases in between. The germline gives CDR1 MGHDK, CDR2 SYGVNS. This CDR3 comprises 14 residues. Here the CDR3 reads CASKTEGASYEQYF. The CDR3 DNA follows: TGTGCCAGCAAGACCGAAGGGGCCTCCTACGAGCAGTACTTC.

J is TRBJ2-6 and V is TRBV12-3 or TRBV12-4; the D gene could be TRBD1 or TRBD2 (5 bases each). The CDR3 spans 18 residues. The V end lost 3 bases, the J end lost 2 bases, and 17 bases lay between the germline ends. The CDR3 here is CASSLGEGRKAGANVLTF. The CDR3 DNA sequence: TGTGCCAGCAGTTTGGGGGAAGGGCGGAAAGCTGGGGCCAACGTCCTGACTTTC.

This clonotype was detected ten times or more. This chain joins TRBV25-1 and TRBJ1-4; no firm D call. Germline CDR1 and CDR2: MGHDK and SYGVNS. V was clipped by 0 bases and J by 7 bases, with 9 bases between them. The CDR3 loop spans 14 amino acids. The CDR3 loop reads CASSEYNGREKLFF. The DNA of the CDR3 is TGTGCCAGCAGTGAATATAACGGGCGTGAAAAACTGTTTTTT.

In its sample, this clonotype was seen many times. The chain recombines TRBV7-6 with TRBJ2-5; TRBD1 is a possible D gene (6 bases). The length of the CDR3 is 16 residues. Germline loops: CDR1 SGHVS, CDR2 FNYEAQ. Deletions cut 5 bases from V and 2 bases from J, with 18 bases between. The CDR3 spells CASSMAGTTIQETQYF. In DNA, the CDR3 is TGTGCCAGCAGCATGGCCGGGACAACTATTCAAGAGACCCAGTACTTC.

The chain couples TRBV5-5 to TRBJ2-6, with TRBD2 matching over 8 bases. There are 16 residues in the CDR3. Trimming removed 5 bases from V and 3 bases from J; junction bases left unmatched: 7. Germline V lookup: CDR1 SGHKS, CDR2 YYEKEE (reference sequence). The CDR3 nucleotides read TGTGCCAGCAGTCCGACGGGAGGGCTTGGGGCCAACGTCCTGACTTTC. It encodes CASSPTGGLGANVLTF. Full variable domain (rest looked up from reference TRBV5-5 and TRBJ2-6): DAGVTQSPTHLIKTRGQQVTLRCSPISGHKSVSWYQQVLGQGPQFIFQYYEKEERGRGNFPDRFSARQFPNYSSELNVNALLLGDSALYLCASSPTGGLGANVLTFGAGSRLTVL.

This CDR3 reads CASSFSGQEGPSYEQYF. The DNA of the CDR3 is TGTGCCAGCAGCTTCTCGGGACAGGAGGGGCCCTCCTACGAGCAGTACTTC. The chain employs TRBV11-2 and TRBJ2-7, with 8 bases identical to TRBD1. The CDR3 spans 17 residues. V was clipped by 3 bases and J by 0 bases; unmatched bases: 10. Germline assignment: CDR1 SGHAT and CDR2 FQNNGV.

J is TRBJ1-2 and V is TRBV19; 9 nucleotides match TRBD1. The germline V gene has CDR1 LNHDA and CDR2 SQIVND (reference sequence). The CDR3 has 11 amino acids. Trimming at V came to 7 bases and at J to 14 bases, leaving 8 bases not matched to a gene. Here the CDR3 reads CASTTTGGETF. The DNA for the CDR3 is TGTGCCAGTACCACTACAGGGGGCGAAACCTTC.

The chain is built from TRBV19 and TRBJ2-5, with D perhaps matching TRBD1 (5 bases). Looked up from germline, CDR1 is LNHDA and CDR2 is SQIVND (reference sequence). V gave up 11 bases and J gave up 4 bases, with 17 bases separating them. This CDR3 contains 13 residues. The CDR3 DNA is TGTGCCTGGAGTCCAGGGTTTGGAGAGACCCAGTACTTC. Its protein is CAWSPGFGETQYF.

This clonotype appeared a few times. This chain's CDR3 is CSWGLAGAFDETQYF. CDR3 coding DNA: TGCAGCTGGGGGCTAGCGGGTGCTTTCGATGAGACCCAGTACTTC. The gene calls are TRBV29-1 and TRBJ2-5, with 8 bases lining up with TRBD2. Germline V gene data show CDR1 as SQVTM and CDR2 as ANQGSEA. The CDR3 consists of 15 residues. Trimming took 8 bases from V and 5 from J; bases not matched to a gene: 16.

V and J are TRBV2 and TRBJ2-3; 8 nucleotides agree with TRBD2. The CDR3 runs to 16 residues. The germline V gene encodes CDR1 SNHLY and CDR2 FYNNEI. Trimming at V came to 0 bases and at J to 1 base, leaving 3 bases not matched to a gene. CDR3: CASSEATGGGTDTQYF. For the CDR3, the DNA is TGTGCCAGCAGTGAAGCAACGGGGGGGGGCACAGATACGCAGTATTTT.

Comment on this clonotype: A much larger clone sits a single nucleotide away, making a read error possible. The gene calls are TRBV19 and TRBJ1-5; no reliable D call. The length of the CDR3 is 13 residues. Germline V gene sequence: CDR1 LNHDA, CDR2 SQIVND (reference sequence). The CDR3 bases are TGTGCCAGTAGAGGACCGATAAATCAGCCCCGGCATTTT. Encoded protein: CASRGPINQPRHF.

Points on this clonotype: One base away lies a much larger clone, so this may be a sequencing read error. This chain connects TRBV7-2 to TRBJ2-5, with D perhaps assigned TRBD1 or TRBD2 (8 bases each). Trimming took 8 bases from V and 5 from J, leaving 27 bases between them. Germline assignment: CDR1 SGHTA and CDR2 FQGNSA. The CDR3 totals 17 residues. The CDR3 loop is CASGSHAGQGGGETQYF. The CDR3 DNA sequence: TGTGCCAGCGGCTCCCACGCAGGACAGGGCGGGGGGGAGACCCAGTACTTC.

The chain uses TRBV12-3 or TRBV12-4 and TRBJ1-3; D is unresolved. Deletions cut 8 bases from V and 3 bases from J, with 11 bases between. The CDR3 is 13 residues long. CDR3 protein: CASFRQLGNTIYF. The CDR3 DNA sequence: TGTGCCAGCTTTAGGCAGCTTGGAAACACCATATATTTT.

In its sample, this clonotype was seen many times. This chain connects TRBV29-1 to TRBJ1-5; TRBD1 might be the D (5 bases). V lost 6 bases and J 7 bases, leaving 19 bases between the germline ends. Germline CDR1 is SQVTM and CDR2 is ANQGSEA. CDR3 length equals 14 residues. The CDR3 nucleotides are TGCAGCGTAGAGGGACGCCTAAGCGGGCAGCCCCAGCATTTT. Protein: CSVEGRLSGQPQHF. The full variable domain, with the rest looked up from reference TRBV29-1 and TRBJ1-5, is SAVISQKPSRDICQRGTSLTIQCQVDSQVTMMFWYRQQPGQSLTLIATANQGSEATYESGFVIDKFPISRPNLTFSTLTVSNMSPEDSSIYLCSVEGRLSGQPQHFGDGTRLSIL.

This clonotype was observed once. The chain combines TRBV7-6 with TRBJ2-5, with 9 positions matching TRBD1. Germline CDR1 SGHVS, CDR2 FNYEAQ. Trimming cost V 5 bases and J 2 bases; bases outside gene matches: 6. The length of the CDR3 is 15 residues. The CDR3, as DNA: TGTGCCAGCAGCCCCTCCGGGACAGGGCAAGAGACCCAGTACTTC. Its translation: CASSPSGTGQETQYF.

Only a few counts were recorded for this clonotype. The J gene is TRBJ1-3, the V gene TRBV10-3, with D unclear. The germline V gene has CDR1 ENHRY and CDR2 SYGVKD. V lost 4 bases to trimming and J lost 3 bases, with 4 bases between them. This CDR3 has 12 residues. The CDR3 region has the DNA TGTGCCATCAGTGGTGATGGAAACACCATATATTTT. Its protein product is CAISGDGNTIYF.

The CDR3 nucleotides read TGTGCCAGCAGTGGAGGGACACTAGGCACCTACGAGCAGTACTTC. Translating it yields CASSGGTLGTYEQYF. This sequence joins TRBV25-1 and TRBJ2-7; possible D gene TRBD1, 6 bases. V was shortened by 4 bases and J by 2 bases, with 15 bases between the two germline ends. CDR1 and CDR2 from the germline V gene are MGHDK and SYGVNS. The CDR3 has 15 residues.

V is TRBV12-3 or TRBV12-4 and J is TRBJ1-4; 7 bases align to TRBD1. The CDR3 sequence is 16 residues long. Trimming cost V 5 bases and J 3 bases; bases outside gene matches: 9. CDR3 sequence (DNA): TGTGCCAGCAGTGCCAGACAGGGTGGCGCTAATGAAAAACTGTTTTTT. Protein product: CASSARQGGANEKLFF.

The rearrangement joins TRBV25-1 to TRBJ2-3; unclear D gene. The CDR3 is made up of 12 amino acids. Germline V gene data show CDR1 as MGHDK and CDR2 as SYGVNS. V was shortened by 5 bases and J by 6 bases, with 9 bases between the two germline ends. CDR3: CASSLHIDTQYF. The CDR3 bases are TGTGCCAGCAGTCTCCATATCGATACGCAGTATTTT. Using reference TRBV25-1 and TRBJ2-3 for the parts outside the CDR3, the full variable domain is EADIYQTPRYLVIGTGKKITLECSQTMGHDKMYWYQQDPGMELHLIHYSYGVNSTEKGDLSSESTVSRIRTEHFPLTLESARPSHTSQYLCASSLHIDTQYFGPGTRLTVL.

V is TRBV19 and J is TRBJ2-3, with no clear D. The germline CDR1 and CDR2 sequences are LNHDA and SQIVND (reference sequence). CDR3 size: 13 residues. The ends were cut back, 4 bases at V and 4 bases at J, with 9 bases in the middle. CDR3 coding DNA: TGTGCCAGTAGTACCGACACCCCAGATACGCAGTATTTT. It codes for CASSTDTPDTQYF.

This clonotype turned up a few times. The junction does not match germline at one end; this may be a read error. This chain joins TRBV25-1 and TRBJ1-1; D is perhaps TRBD1 (6 bases). CDR1 MGHDK and CDR2 SYGVNS come from the germline V gene. CDR3 size: 13 residues. CDR3 protein: CTSRAGTSTEAFF. As DNA, the CDR3 is TGTACCAGCCGTGCAGGGACAAGCACTGAAGCTTTCTTT. Using reference TRBV25-1 and TRBJ1-1 for the parts outside the CDR3, the full variable domain is EADIYQTPRYLVIGTGKKITLECSQTMGHDKMYWYQQDPGMELHLIHYSYGVNSTEKGDLSSESTVSRIRTEHFPLTLESARPSHTSQYLCTSRAGTSTEAFFGQGTRLTVV.

The table lists this clonotype with many counts. This CDR3 is CASRRNGAGRTEAFF. DNA for the CDR3: TGTGCCAGCAGACGAAATGGCGCAGGGCGGACTGAAGCTTTCTTT. The rearrangement links TRBV7-8 to TRBJ1-1; D possibly corresponds to TRBD1 (5 bases). The CDR3 covers 15 residues. Germline lookup yields CDR1 SGHVS and CDR2 FQNEAQ. V lost 6 bases to trimming and J lost 5 bases, with 19 bases between them. The full variable domain, in which reference TRBV7-8 and TRBJ1-1 provide the parts outside the CDR3, is GAGVSQSPRYKVAKRGQDVALRCDPISGHVSLFWYQQALGQGPEFLTYFQNEAQLDKSGLPSDRFFAERPEGSVSTLKIQRTQQEDSAVYLCASRRNGAGRTEAFFGQGTRLTVV.

This chain links TRBV7-9 with TRBJ1-3; no clear D. The CDR3 extends over 15 amino acids. Trimming cost V 5 bases and J 1 base, with 12 bases left between them. The germline CDR1 and CDR2 sequences are SEHNR and FQNEAQ (reference sequence). The CDR3 loop reads CASSVGTNSGNTIYF. For the CDR3, the DNA is TGTGCCAGCAGCGTTGGCACGAATTCTGGAAACACCATATATTTT. Using reference TRBV7-9 and TRBJ1-3 for the parts outside the CDR3, the full variable domain is DTGVSQNPRHKITKRGQNVTFRCDPISEHNRLYWYRQTLGQGPEFLTYFQNEAQLEKSRLLSDRFSAERPKGSFSTLEIQRTEQGDSAMYLCASSVGTNSGNTIYFGEGSWLTVV.

This chain joins TRBV29-1 and TRBJ1-3, with D unresolved. The CDR3 sequence is 12 residues long. The ends were cut back, 7 bases at V and 6 bases at J, with 13 bases in the middle. Germline V CDR1 and CDR2: SQVTM, ANQGSEA. The CDR3, as DNA: TGCAGCGCTACGGGAGGTCAAAACACCATATATTTT. It codes for CSATGGQNTIYF.

This clonotype appeared a few times. This sequence joins TRBV11-2 and TRBJ2-5; TRBD1 matches at 10 bases. V lost 5 bases and J lost 5; bases outside the gene matches: 8. Germline CDR1 is SGHAT and CDR2 is FQNNGV. This CDR3 spans 15 amino acids. CDR3 coding DNA: TGTGCCAGCAGCCTTAGACAGGGGGCTACGGAGACCCAGTACTTC. It translates to CASSLRQGATETQYF.

The gene calls are TRBV15 and TRBJ2-7, with D perhaps matching TRBD2 (5 bases). The ends were cut back, 5 bases at V and 1 base at J, with 15 bases in the middle. CDR3 length: 15 amino acids. The germline gives CDR1 LNHNV, CDR2 YYDKDF (reference sequence). CDR3 DNA sequence: TGTGCCACCAGCGCGGGCAAGCAAGCTTCCTACGAGCAGTACTTC. Protein sequence: CATSAGKQASYEQYF.